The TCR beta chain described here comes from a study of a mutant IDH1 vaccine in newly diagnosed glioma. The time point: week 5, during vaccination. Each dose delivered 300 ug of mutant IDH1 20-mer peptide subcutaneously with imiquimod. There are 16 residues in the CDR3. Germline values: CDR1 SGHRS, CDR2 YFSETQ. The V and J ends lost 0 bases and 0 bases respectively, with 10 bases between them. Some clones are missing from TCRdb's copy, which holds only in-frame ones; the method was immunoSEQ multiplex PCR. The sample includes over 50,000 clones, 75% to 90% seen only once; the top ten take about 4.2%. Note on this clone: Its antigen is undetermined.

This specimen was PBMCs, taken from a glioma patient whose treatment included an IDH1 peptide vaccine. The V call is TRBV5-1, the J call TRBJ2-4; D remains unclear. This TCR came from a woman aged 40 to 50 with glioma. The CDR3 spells CASSLGARLAKNIQYF. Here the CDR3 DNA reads TGCGCCAGCAGCTTGGGGGCGCGGCTAGCCAAAAACATTCAGTACTTC.